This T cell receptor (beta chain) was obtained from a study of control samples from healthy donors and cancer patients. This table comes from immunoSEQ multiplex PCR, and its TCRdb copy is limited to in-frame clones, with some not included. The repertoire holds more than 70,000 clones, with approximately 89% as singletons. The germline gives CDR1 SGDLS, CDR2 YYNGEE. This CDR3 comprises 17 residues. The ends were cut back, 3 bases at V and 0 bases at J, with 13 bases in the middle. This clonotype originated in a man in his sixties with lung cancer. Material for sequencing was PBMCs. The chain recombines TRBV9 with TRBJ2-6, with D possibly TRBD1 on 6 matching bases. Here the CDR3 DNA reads TGTGCCAGCAGCGCGACAGGTCGAAGCTCTGGGGCCAACGTCCTGACTTTC. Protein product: CASSATGRSSGANVLTF.